This passage covers 9 T cell receptor beta chains from one sample sequenced in a study of CD4 T cells in relation to SARS-CoV-2 and coronaviruses. What these receptors recognize is not known. Clones were sequenced by immunoSEQ multiplex PCR, and TCRdb holds only the in-frame ones, with some missing. This table has approximately 36,000 clones, 77% appearing once. The sequencing input was memory CD4+ T cells from PBMCs, cultured in vitro. The receptors were sampled from an adult with COVID-19.

The chain employs TRBV19 and TRBJ2-5; tentative D call: TRBD1 (5 bases). Germline CDR1 reads LNHDA; CDR2 reads SQIVND (reference sequence). The CDR3 has 14 amino acids. Trimming took off 3 bases at V and 4 bases at J, with 12 bases between the two ends. The CDR3 nucleotides are TGTGCCAGTAGTATGGCAGGGATCCGAGAGACCCAGTACTTC. It codes for CASSMAGIRETQYF.

This clone was detected a few times. J is TRBJ2-2 and V is TRBV29-1; D may be TRBD1 or TRBD2 (7 bases each). Germline values: CDR1 SQVTM, CDR2 ANQGSEA. CDR3 size: 14 residues. With 5 bases removed from V and 4 bases from J, the gap between germline ends came to 14 bases. CDR3 bases: TGCAGCGTTTCGACAGGGAGGGGCACCGGGGAGCTGTTTTTT. As protein: CSVSTGRGTGELFF.

The rearrangement links TRBV9 to TRBJ2-1, with 7 bases lining up with TRBD2. This CDR3 region has 13 residues. CDR1 and CDR2 from the germline V gene are SGDLS and YYNGEE. V dropped 3 bases and J dropped 4; count of bases not matched to a gene: 1. DNA for the CDR3: TGTGCCAGCAGCGGAGCGGGATACAATGAGCAGTTCTTC. Translating it yields CASSGAGYNEQFF. Full variable domain (rest looked up from reference TRBV9 and TRBJ2-1): DSGVTQTPKHLITATGQRVTLRCSPRSGDLSVYWYQQSLDQGLQFLIQYYNGEERAKGNILERFSAQQFPDLHSELNLSSLELGDSALYFCASSGAGYNEQFFGPGTRLTVL.

The chain employs TRBV4-3 and TRBJ1-4; TRBD1 agrees at 7 bases. V lost 4 bases, J lost 0 bases, and 8 bases stayed unmatched. CDR1 LGHNA and CDR2 YSLEER come from the germline V gene. The CDR3 is 17 residues long. The CDR3 DNA sequence: TGCGCCAGCAGCCGAGGGACAGCAAGGGCAACTAATGAAAAACTGTTTTTT. Translation gives CASSRGTARATNEKLFF.

V gene TRBV7-6 combines with J gene TRBJ2-1; D perhaps matches TRBD2 (5 bases). Per the germline V gene, CDR1 is SGHVS and CDR2 is FNYEAQ. The CDR3 extends over 16 amino acids. Trimming removed 5 bases from V and 0 bases from J, with 14 bases in between. DNA for the CDR3: TGTGCCAGCAGCACCCTGGAGCGGACCTCCTACAATGAGCAGTTCTTC. Its translation: CASSTLERTSYNEQFF. The full variable domain, with the rest looked up from reference TRBV7-6 and TRBJ2-1, is GAGVSQSPRYKVTKRGQDVALRCDPISGHVSLYWYRQALGQGPEFLTYFNYEAQQDKSGLPNDRFSAERPEGSISTLTIQRTEQRDSAMYRCASSTLERTSYNEQFFGPGTRLTVL.

V is TRBV19 and J is TRBJ1-1; 8 nucleotides line up with TRBD1. The germline V gene has CDR1 LNHDA and CDR2 SQIVND (reference sequence). The CDR3 has 13 residues. After removal of 5 bases from V and 6 bases from J, the junction contained 5 bases not matched to a gene. CDR3 region: CASSSRTGPEAFF. CDR3 DNA: TGTGCCAGTAGTTCCCGGACAGGGCCTGAAGCTTTCTTT.

The chain couples TRBV19 to TRBJ1-2; perhaps TRBD1 as D (6 bases). Germline V lookup: CDR1 LNHDA, CDR2 SQIVND (reference sequence). The CDR3 runs 13 residues. The V end lost 9 bases, the J end lost 8 bases, and 19 bases lay between the germline ends. CDR3 sequence: CASSYREDSGYTF. Here the CDR3 DNA reads TGTGCCAGCTCATATCGGGAGGACAGCGGCTACACCTTC.

The rearrangement joins TRBV4-1 to TRBJ1-5; possible D gene TRBD1, 6 bases. V was clipped by 5 bases and J by 4 bases, with 15 bases between them. Germline V gene lookup returns CDR1 MGHRA and CDR2 YSYEKL. CDR3 size: 15 residues. As DNA, the CDR3 is TGCGCCAGCAGCTCAATGGGAGGGGGGAATCAGCCCCAGCATTTT. Protein product: CASSSMGGGNQPQHF.

The rearrangement links TRBV12-3 or TRBV12-4 to TRBJ2-3, with no clear D. CDR3 length: 12 amino acids. Trimming shortened V by 7 bases and J by 4 bases, and 9 bases separated the two germline ends. The CDR3 DNA follows: TGTGCCAGCACCCGGGCCGCAGATACGCAGTATTTT. This codes for CASTRAADTQYF.